Each of the 27 T cell receptor beta chains below was sequenced from the same sample in a study of response to subunit inactivated influenza vaccine. TCRdb independently ran MiXCR on the RT-PCR reads; one entry per CDR3 protein. The sample yields about 540,000 distinct CDR3 sequences, roughly 25% seen once. These data also featured in a second study, about T cells expressing NK-cell markers. Turning to that study: Researchers built TCR beta cDNA using 5'RACE template switching with UMIs.

The sequencing used CD4+ T cells sorted from PBMCs, collected 12 days after vaccination. The receptor set was obtained from a man aged 50 to 60 who received an inactivated influenza vaccine.

This clonotype has just a few counts. The chain links TRBV29-1 to TRBJ2-7; D is possibly TRBD2 (6 bases). Germline CDR1 reads SQVTM; CDR2 reads ANQGSEA. This CDR3 contains 14 residues. With 3 bases removed from V and 2 bases from J, the gap between germline ends came to 14 bases. The chain's CDR3 is CSVDKEGTPYEQYF. CDR3 bases: TGCAGCGTTGATAAGGAAGGGACTCCCTACGAGCAGTACTTC.

This clonotype was observed many times. V usage is TRBV5-1 and J usage is TRBJ1-5; D call uncertain. The CDR3 is made up of 13 amino acids. Germline-derived CDR1 and CDR2 are SGHRS and YFSETQ. Trimming removed 4 bases at V and 3 bases at J, with 8 bases between. The CDR3 DNA sequence: TGCGCCAGCAGCCCGTACGTCAATCAGCCCCAGCATTTT. Translated, it gives CASSPYVNQPQHF.

The chain recombines TRBV10-3 with TRBJ2-3; 11 bases are a match to TRBD2. V was clipped by 8 bases and J by 5 bases; unmatched bases: 6. The germline gives CDR1 ENHRY, CDR2 SYGVKD. The CDR3 length is 14 residues. For the CDR3, the DNA is TGTGCCATCCGTGGGCTAGCGGGAGGAGATACGCAGTATTTT. It specifies CAIRGLAGGDTQYF.

The chain couples TRBV29-1 to TRBJ2-7; a weak D match, TRBD1 (6 bases). Trimming cost V 8 bases and J 0 bases, with 17 bases left between them. CDR3 length: 14 amino acids. Germline loops: CDR1 SQVTM, CDR2 ANQGSEA. The CDR3 DNA reads TGCAGCTCCTGTCACAGGGCCTACTCCTACGAGCAGTACTTC. As protein: CSSCHRAYSYEQYF.

The V call is TRBV20-1, the J call TRBJ2-1, with 7 bases matching TRBD2. The CDR3 is 14 amino acids. Germline V CDR1 and CDR2: DFQATT, SNEGSKA (reference sequence). For the CDR3, the DNA is TGCAGGGGAGCGGGGCTTACTCTTAACAATGAGCAGTTCTTC. Translating gives CRGAGLTLNNEQFF.

This clonotype was seen only a few times. The rearrangement uses TRBV7-8 and TRBJ1-5, with D uncertain. V was shortened by 5 bases and J by 7 bases, with 9 bases between the two germline ends. This CDR3 is built from 12 residues. Germline CDR1 reads SGHVS; CDR2 reads FQNEAQ. In nucleotides, the CDR3 is TGTGCCAGCAGCAAGTTTCAACAGCCCCAGCATTTT. It codes for CASSKFQQPQHF.

This clonotype was seen repeatedly, ten times or more. The genes are TRBV2 and TRBJ2-6, with D uncertain. Germline V lookup: CDR1 SNHLY, CDR2 FYNNEI. Trimming stripped 5 bases from V and 0 bases from J, with 14 bases between. This CDR3 has 17 residues. Here the CDR3 DNA reads TGTGCCAGCAGTCCCGTGAGCCGGTTCTCTGGGGCCAACGTCCTGACTTTC. Encoded protein: CASSPVSRFSGANVLTF.

The table lists this clonotype with a few counts. V and J are TRBV7-9 and TRBJ2-3; TRBD2 aligns across 8 bases. The V gene end was trimmed by 2 bases and the J gene end by 4 bases; junction bases not matched to a gene: 2. Germline-derived CDR1 and CDR2 are SEHNR and FQNEAQ (reference sequence). The CDR3 is 14 amino acids. CDR3: CASSLSGSSDTQYF. The CDR3 bases are TGTGCCAGCAGCTTAAGCGGGAGCTCAGATACGCAGTATTTT. Filled out from reference TRBV7-9 and TRBJ2-3, the complete variable domain reads DTGVSQNPRHKITKRGQNVTFRCDPISEHNRLYWYRQTLGQGPEFLTYFQNEAQLEKSRLLSDRFSAERPKGSFSTLEIQRTEQGDSAMYLCASSLSGSSDTQYFGPGTRLTVL.

This clonotype has only a few counts. The chain combines TRBV12-3 or TRBV12-4 with TRBJ2-1, with D perhaps matching TRBD2 (6 bases). The CDR3 consists of 13 residues. Trimming removed 6 bases from V and 4 bases from J, with 10 bases in between. The CDR3 is CASSPDYYNEQFF. Here the CDR3 DNA reads TGTGCCAGCAGCCCGGACTATTACAATGAGCAGTTCTTC.

The chain recombines TRBV12-3 or TRBV12-4 with TRBJ2-7, with D possibly matching TRBD2 (5 bases). The germline V and J ends were trimmed by 5 bases and 2 bases, with 13 bases remaining between them. The CDR3 has 14 amino acids. The CDR3 sequence is CASSRGIATYEQYF. In nucleotides, the CDR3 is TGTGCCAGCAGTCGAGGGATAGCGACCTACGAGCAGTACTTC.

The V and J genes are TRBV20-1 and TRBJ2-1; 9 bases line up with TRBD2. The CDR3 extends over 15 amino acids. Per germline, CDR1 DFQATT and CDR2 SNEGSKA (reference sequence). Losses at the gene ends were 0 bases for V and 7 bases for J; bases not matched to a gene: 7. The CDR3 sequence is CSARDPTSGLNEQFF. CDR3 coding DNA: TGCAGTGCTAGAGACCCGACTAGCGGTTTAAATGAGCAGTTCTTC.

The chain couples TRBV28 to TRBJ1-4, with TRBD1 identical over 9 bases. The CDR3 totals 13 residues. The V segment lost 6 bases and the J segment 7 bases; nucleotides outside the gene matches: 3. Germline assignment: CDR1 MDHEN and CDR2 SYDVKM. The CDR3 loop reads CASRRTGVEKLFF. The CDR3 region has the DNA TGTGCCAGCAGGCGGACAGGGGTTGAAAAACTGTTTTTT.

This clonotype was detected a few times. The chain is built from TRBV29-1 and TRBJ1-1; 7 nucleotides line up with TRBD1. V dropped 6 bases and J dropped 6; count of bases not matched to a gene: 10. This CDR3 contains 13 residues. Germline V gene data show CDR1 as SQVTM and CDR2 as ANQGSEA. The CDR3 nucleotides are TGCAGCGTCCGACAGGGTGGAAATCCTGAAGCTTTCTTT. Protein: CSVRQGGNPEAFF.

The CDR3 sequence: CATSRDLLAGASETQYF. The CDR3 DNA reads as TGTGCCACCAGCAGAGATTTATTAGCGGGAGCCTCGGAGACCCAGTACTTC. The rearrangement links TRBV15 to TRBJ2-5, with 9 bases identical to TRBD2. Germline V lookup: CDR1 LNHNV, CDR2 YYDKDF (reference sequence). The J segment lost 5 bases and the V segment lost 0 bases, leaving 10 bases of the junction unmatched. The length of the CDR3 is 17 residues.

A few counts support this clonotype. The V and J genes are TRBV5-1 and TRBJ2-2, with a tentative D call TRBD1 (5 bases). Trimming pared 4 bases from V and 7 bases from J, leaving 17 bases between. The CDR3 sequence is 15 residues long. The germline V gene encodes CDR1 SGHRS and CDR2 YFSETQ. The CDR3 region has the DNA TGCGCCAGCAGCCCCGGATCGTCAGGGCACGGGGAGCTGTTTTTT. Its translation is CASSPGSSGHGELFF. The complete variable domain, with remaining parts taken from reference TRBV5-1 and TRBJ2-2, reads KAGVTQTPRYLIKTRGQQVTLSCSPISGHRSVSWYQQTPGQGLQFLFEYFSETQRNKGNFPGRFSGRQFSNSRSEMNVSTLELGDSALYLCASSPGSSGHGELFFGEGSRLTVL.

There are a few counts of this clonotype. The chain links TRBV7-9 to TRBJ1-1; 7 nucleotides agree with TRBD1. Germline CDR1 SEHNR, CDR2 FQNEAQ (reference sequence). The V segment lost 4 bases and the J segment 4 bases; nucleotides outside the gene matches: 15. CDR3 length equals 17 residues. CDR3 DNA sequence: TGTGCCAGCAGCTATCAAAAACAGGGGCTCAGAGGCACTGAAGCTTTCTTT. It translates to CASSYQKQGLRGTEAFF.

This clonotype was seen more than once but under ten times. The chain links TRBV20-1 to TRBJ2-5; D is ambiguous. Germline lookup yields CDR1 DFQATT and CDR2 SNEGSKA (reference sequence). Trimming left V 0 bases short and J 5 bases short, with 13 bases between. This CDR3 spans 14 amino acids. Here the CDR3 reads CSARDPGGSETQYF. Written as DNA, the CDR3 is TGCAGTGCTAGAGATCCTGGTGGGTCGGAGACCCAGTACTTC.

This clonotype was observed a few times. V usage is TRBV4-1 and J usage is TRBJ2-3; TRBD2 matches 9 bases. Germline CDR1 reads MGHRA; CDR2 reads YSYEKL. The V and J ends lost 0 bases and 7 bases, in that order; junction bases with no gene match: 5. The CDR3 spans 15 residues. The CDR3 sequence: CASSQDLAGVNTQYF. The CDR3, as DNA: TGCGCCAGCAGCCAAGATTTAGCGGGAGTGAATACGCAGTATTTT.

The chain joins TRBV12-3 or TRBV12-4 to TRBJ2-1; a possible D gene is TRBD2 (5 bases). The CDR3 is 14 residues long. Trimming shortened V by 3 bases and J by 5 bases, and 11 bases separated the two germline ends. The CDR3 is CASSFGGHNNEQFF. The CDR3 DNA reads as TGTGCCAGCAGTTTTGGCGGGCACAACAATGAGCAGTTCTTC.

This clonotype was detected ten times or more. The chain employs TRBV7-2 and TRBJ2-7, with TRBD2 matching over 10 bases. CDR1 is SGHTA and CDR2 is FQGNSA in the germline V gene. V lost 5 bases to trimming and J lost 9 bases; unmatched junction nucleotides: 13. The CDR3 extends over 15 amino acids. The CDR3 spells CASSPRLAGHLGQYF. The CDR3 DNA reads TGTGCCAGCAGCCCCCGACTAGCGGGCCACTTAGGGCAGTACTTC.

In this sample, this clonotype turned up many times. The chain is built from TRBV5-5 and TRBJ2-1; 12 nucleotides align to TRBD2. Germline-derived CDR1 and CDR2 are SGHKS and YYEKEE (reference sequence). This CDR3 region has 16 residues. With 4 bases clipped from V and 7 bases from J, the junction kept 9 bases outside the gene matches. The CDR3 DNA is TGTGCCAGCAGCCCCTCTAGCGGGAGGGCCGGGAATGAGCAGTTCTTC. Its protein is CASSPSSGRAGNEQFF.

This clonotype was detected a few times. This sequence joins TRBV4-2 and TRBJ2-1, with 8 nucleotides matching TRBD2. This CDR3 is built from 16 residues. The germline V gene encodes CDR1 LGHNA and CDR2 YNFKEQ. Trimming at V came to 4 bases and at J to 0 bases, leaving 5 bases not matched to a gene. Here the CDR3 reads CASSLTGTSSYNEQFF. In DNA, the CDR3 is TGTGCCAGCAGCCTTACCGGGACTAGCTCCTACAATGAGCAGTTCTTC.

This chain links TRBV20-1 with TRBJ2-7; 7 nucleotides agree with TRBD1. The germline gives CDR1 DFQATT, CDR2 SNEGSKA (reference sequence). This CDR3 is built from 11 residues. V dropped 7 bases and J dropped 5; count of bases not matched to a gene: 5. The CDR3 region is CSVRGLDEQYF. The CDR3 DNA reads as TGCAGTGTAAGGGGGCTGGACGAGCAGTACTTC.

The V call is TRBV6-2 or TRBV6-3, the J call TRBJ2-1, with 8 bases matching TRBD2. Trimming cost V 7 bases and J 6 bases; bases outside gene matches: 8. Germline CDR1 reads MNHEY; CDR2 reads SVGEGT. This CDR3 comprises 14 residues. DNA for the CDR3: TGTGCCAGCACTGGCGGGAGGACTGCCAATGAGCAGTTCTTC. It translates to CASTGGRTANEQFF.

This clonotype was recorded a few times. This rearrangement joins TRBV12-3 or TRBV12-4 to TRBJ2-1; 9 bases fit TRBD2. V shed 2 bases and J 4 bases; nucleotides not matched to a gene: 3. CDR3 length: 15 residues. The CDR3 region has the DNA TGTGCCAGCAGTTTACGACTAGCGGCATACAATGAGCAGTTCTTC. Translated: CASSLRLAAYNEQFF.

The chain recombines TRBV12-3 or TRBV12-4 with TRBJ2-5, with TRBD1 as a possible D gene (7 bases). This CDR3 has 16 residues. The ends were cut back, 3 bases at V and 2 bases at J, with 16 bases in the middle. The CDR3 region is CASSLRQGGPQETQYF. The CDR3 DNA reads as TGTGCCAGCAGTTTGAGGCAGGGGGGCCCACAAGAGACCCAGTACTTC.

This rearrangement joins TRBV27 to TRBJ2-3; D is unclear. V was cut by 0 bases and J by 2 bases, with 6 bases left in between. The CDR3 extends over 14 amino acids. Germline CDR1 is MNHEY and CDR2 is SMNVEV (reference sequence). CDR3 sequence reads: CASSLSRYTDTQYF. The DNA of the CDR3 is TGTGCCAGCAGTTTATCAAGGTACACAGATACGCAGTATTTT.